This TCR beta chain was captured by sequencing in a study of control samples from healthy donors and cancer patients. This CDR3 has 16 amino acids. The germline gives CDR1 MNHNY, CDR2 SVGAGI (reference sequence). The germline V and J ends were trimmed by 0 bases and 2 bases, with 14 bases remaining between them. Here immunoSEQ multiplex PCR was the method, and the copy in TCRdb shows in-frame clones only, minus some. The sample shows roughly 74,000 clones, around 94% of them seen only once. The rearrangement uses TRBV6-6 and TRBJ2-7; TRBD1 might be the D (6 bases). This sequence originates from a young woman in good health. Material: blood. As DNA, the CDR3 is TGTGCCAGCAGTTACTCGAGGCAGGACAGTGCCTACGAGCAGTACTTC. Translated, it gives CASSYSRQDSAYEQYF.